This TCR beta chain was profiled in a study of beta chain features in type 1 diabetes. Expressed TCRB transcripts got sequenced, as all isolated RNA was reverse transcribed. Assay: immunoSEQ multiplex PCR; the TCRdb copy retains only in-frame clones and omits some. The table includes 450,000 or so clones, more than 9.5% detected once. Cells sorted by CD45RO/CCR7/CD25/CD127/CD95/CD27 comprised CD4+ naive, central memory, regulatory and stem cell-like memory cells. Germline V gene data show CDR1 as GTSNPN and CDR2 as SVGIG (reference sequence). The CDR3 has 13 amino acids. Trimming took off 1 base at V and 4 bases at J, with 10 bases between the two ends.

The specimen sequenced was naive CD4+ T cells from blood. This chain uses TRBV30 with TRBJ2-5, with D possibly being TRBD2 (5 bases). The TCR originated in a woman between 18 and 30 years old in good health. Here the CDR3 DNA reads TGTGCCTGGAGTGAAGGACTGGGAGAGACCCAGTACTTC. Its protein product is CAWSEGLGETQYF.